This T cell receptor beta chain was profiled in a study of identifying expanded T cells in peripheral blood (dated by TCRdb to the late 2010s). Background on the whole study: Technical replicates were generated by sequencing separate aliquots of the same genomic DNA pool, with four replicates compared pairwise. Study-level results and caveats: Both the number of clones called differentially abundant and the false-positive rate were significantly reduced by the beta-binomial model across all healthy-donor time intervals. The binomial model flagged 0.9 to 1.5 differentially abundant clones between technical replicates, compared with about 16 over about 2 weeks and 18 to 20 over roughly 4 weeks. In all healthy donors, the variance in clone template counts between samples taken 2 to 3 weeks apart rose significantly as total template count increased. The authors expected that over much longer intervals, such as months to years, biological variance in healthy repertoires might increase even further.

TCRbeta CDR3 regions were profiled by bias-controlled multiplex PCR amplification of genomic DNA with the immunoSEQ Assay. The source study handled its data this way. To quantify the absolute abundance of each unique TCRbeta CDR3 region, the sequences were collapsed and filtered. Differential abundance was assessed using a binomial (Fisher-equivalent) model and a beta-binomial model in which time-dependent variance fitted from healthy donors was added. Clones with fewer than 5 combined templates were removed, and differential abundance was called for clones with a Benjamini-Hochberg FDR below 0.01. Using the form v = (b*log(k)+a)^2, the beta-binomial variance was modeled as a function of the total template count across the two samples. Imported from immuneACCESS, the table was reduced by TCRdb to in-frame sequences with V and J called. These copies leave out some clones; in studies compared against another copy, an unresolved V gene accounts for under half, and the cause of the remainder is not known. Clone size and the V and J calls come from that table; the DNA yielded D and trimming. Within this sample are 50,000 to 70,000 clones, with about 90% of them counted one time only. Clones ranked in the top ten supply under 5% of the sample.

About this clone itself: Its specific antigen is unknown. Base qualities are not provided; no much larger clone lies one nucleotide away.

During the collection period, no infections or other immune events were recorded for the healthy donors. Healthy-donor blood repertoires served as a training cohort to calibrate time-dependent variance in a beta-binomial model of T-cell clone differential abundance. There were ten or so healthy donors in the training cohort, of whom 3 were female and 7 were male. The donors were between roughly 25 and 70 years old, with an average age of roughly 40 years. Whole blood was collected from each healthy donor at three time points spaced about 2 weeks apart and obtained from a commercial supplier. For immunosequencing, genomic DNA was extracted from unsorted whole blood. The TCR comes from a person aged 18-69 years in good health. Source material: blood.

CDR3 protein: CASGGSSGANVLTF. At the DNA level, the sequence is TGTGCCAGCGGGGGTTCCTCTGGGGCCAACGTCCTGACTTTC. The rearrangement combines TRBV9 with TRBJ2-6, with the D gene possibly TRBD1 or TRBD2, each one fitting 5 bases. The CDR3 runs 14 residues from the cysteine to the phenylalanine. Here the CDR3 DNA is all that survives: 42 bases in frame from base 1. V is shortened by 7 bases, J by 0 bases, and the region joining them spans 8 bases. CDR1 and CDR2 are drawn from the germline V gene: SGDLS, YYNGEE.